Below, 32 T cell receptor beta chains from the same sample are listed, as sequenced in a study of long-term antiretroviral therapy in people with HIV. Researchers report immunoSEQ v3.0 was run at survey level. Assay used: immunoSEQ multiplex PCR; TCRdb lists only in-frame clones, some missing. The sample holds some 48,000 clones; roughly four fifths are singletons and the top ten take around 3.1%. Specimen: unsorted PBMCs, collected 0.8 years after starting antiretroviral therapy. The receptors were sampled from a woman aged 18-29 years with HIV.

This chain uses TRBV2 with TRBJ2-6; TRBD2 might be the D (6 bases). V lost 3 bases and J 0 bases, leaving 9 bases between the germline ends. Germline lookup yields CDR1 SNHLY and CDR2 FYNNEI. This CDR3 has 16 residues. In nucleotides, the CDR3 is TGTGCCAGCAGTGAGGATAGCGGCTCTGGGGCCAACGTCCTGACTTTC. Its translation: CASSEDSGSGANVLTF.

The table lists this clone with a few counts. The chain recombines TRBV10-3 with TRBJ1-2, with 9 bases aligning to TRBD1. Trimming cost V 7 bases and J 2 bases; bases outside gene matches: 2. The length of the CDR3 is 13 residues. Germline V gene lookup returns CDR1 ENHRY and CDR2 SYGVKD. As DNA, the CDR3 is TGTGCCATCAACGGACAGGGGAACTATGGCTACACCTTC. It encodes CAINGQGNYGYTF.

V is TRBV4-1 and J is TRBJ2-2; D possibly matches TRBD1 or TRBD2 (5 bases each). V was shortened by 5 bases and J by 4 bases, with 14 bases between the two germline ends. The CDR3 is made up of 15 amino acids. Germline-derived CDR1 and CDR2 are MGHRA and YSYEKL. In DNA form, the CDR3 reads TGCGCCAGCAGCGACAGAGGTCGGGGCACCGGGGAGCTGTTTTTT. This codes for CASSDRGRGTGELFF.

V and J are TRBV14 and TRBJ2-5, with 8 nucleotides matching TRBD2. V gave up 2 bases and J gave up 2 bases; unmatched junction bases: 4. The CDR3 is 15 amino acids. Germline V gene sequence: CDR1 SGHDN, CDR2 FVKESK. The DNA for the CDR3 is TGTGCCAGCAGCCAAACGGGACTAGATCAAGAGACCCAGTACTTC. Protein sequence: CASSQTGLDQETQYF.

The chain is built from TRBV9 and TRBJ1-1; 7 nucleotides agree with TRBD1. The CDR3 totals 14 residues. The J segment lost 4 bases and the V segment lost 0 bases, leaving 3 bases of the junction unmatched. Germline CDR1 and CDR2: SGDLS and YYNGEE. CDR3 nucleotide sequence: TGTGCCAGCAGCGTAGGTGACAGGGCCACTGAAGCTTTCTTT. Translation: CASSVGDRATEAFF.

The chain joins TRBV27 to TRBJ2-3; D might be TRBD2 (5 bases). The length of the CDR3 is 15 residues. Trimming left V 5 bases short and J 0 bases short, with 12 bases between. CDR1 is MNHEY, CDR2 SMNVEV, per germline (reference sequence). The CDR3 protein is CASSPESGSTDTQYF. CDR3 nucleotides: TGTGCCAGCAGTCCTGAAAGCGGAAGCACAGATACGCAGTATTTT.

This rearrangement joins TRBV7-6 to TRBJ2-7, with D unclear. The CDR3 extends over 15 amino acids. CDR1 is SGHVS, CDR2 FNYEAQ, per germline. The germline V and J ends were trimmed by 4 bases and 5 bases, with 18 bases remaining between them. CDR3: CASSSGYIGRDEQYF. The CDR3 DNA sequence: TGTGCCAGCAGCTCAGGTTATATAGGCCGGGACGAGCAGTACTTC. Full variable domain (outside the CDR3, taken from reference TRBV7-6 and TRBJ2-7): GAGVSQSPRYKVTKRGQDVALRCDPISGHVSLYWYRQALGQGPEFLTYFNYEAQQDKSGLPNDRFSAERPEGSISTLTIQRTEQRDSAMYRCASSSGYIGRDEQYFGPGTRLTVT.

The chain is built from TRBV28 and TRBJ1-1; D possibly corresponds to TRBD1 (5 bases). There are 12 residues in the CDR3. Germline assignment: CDR1 MDHEN and CDR2 SYDVKM. V lost 7 bases, J lost 8 bases, and 14 bases lay in between. For the CDR3, the DNA is TGTGCCAGCAAGGCAGGGTGGGGAGAAGCTTTCTTT. It is translated as CASKAGWGEAFF.

V is TRBV7-9 and J is TRBJ2-1, with 8 positions matching TRBD2. This CDR3 spans 15 amino acids. Germline V lookup: CDR1 SEHNR, CDR2 FQNEAQ (reference sequence). The V gene end was trimmed by 5 bases and the J gene end by 5 bases; junction bases not matched to a gene: 8. The CDR3 DNA reads TGTGCCAGCAGCGGTTCGGGACTAGAGGACAATGAGCAGTTCTTC. Its translation: CASSGSGLEDNEQFF.

The genes are TRBV28 and TRBJ1-5, with 9 bases lining up with TRBD1. J gave up 2 bases and V 3 bases, and 5 bases lay outside the gene matches. CDR3 size: 16 residues. Germline CDR1 is MDHEN and CDR2 is SYDVKM. CDR3 protein: CASSFTRTGGNQPQHF. In nucleotides, the CDR3 is TGTGCCAGCAGTTTCACCCGGACAGGGGGCAATCAGCCCCAGCATTTT.

The J gene is TRBJ1-2, the V gene TRBV9, with a weak D call TRBD1 (5 bases). CDR3 length: 16 amino acids. V lost 0 bases, J lost 0 bases, and 12 bases lay in between. Germline lookup yields CDR1 SGDLS and CDR2 YYNGEE. The CDR3 bases are TGTGCCAGCAGCGTAGCTGGGGGACCTTCTAACTATGGCTACACCTTC. It is translated as CASSVAGGPSNYGYTF.

The genes are TRBV6-6 and TRBJ1-5; TRBD1 aligns across 8 bases. Looked up from germline, CDR1 is MNHNY and CDR2 is SVGAGI (reference sequence). With V trimmed by 4 bases and J by 1 base, 6 bases remained unmatched. CDR3 length: 16 residues. CDR3 DNA: TGTGCCAGCAGTTCCCCCGGACAGGGAAGCAATCAGCCCCAGCATTTT. The encoded protein is CASSSPGQGSNQPQHF.

The chain links TRBV7-9 to TRBJ1-4, with a weak D call TRBD1 (6 bases). CDR1 is SEHNR and CDR2 is FQNEAQ in the germline V gene (reference sequence). V was pared by 10 bases and J by 2 bases, with 14 bases between. CDR3 length: 14 amino acids. The CDR3 DNA sequence: TGTGCCACCCCTAGGGGGAGCACTAATGAAAAACTGTTTTTT. This codes for CATPRGSTNEKLFF.

The chain links TRBV18 to TRBJ1-3; tentatively, D is TRBD1 (6 bases). Deletions cut 4 bases from V and 0 bases from J, with 13 bases between. The CDR3 runs 16 residues. Germline CDR1 is KGHSH and CDR2 is LQKENI. The CDR3 DNA follows: TGTGCCAGCTCACAAACTGGACAGTCCTCTGGAAACACCATATATTTT. This translates into CASSQTGQSSGNTIYF. The full variable domain, rest sourced from reference TRBV18 and TRBJ1-3, is NAGVMQNPRHLVRRRGQEARLRCSPMKGHSHVYWYRQLPEEGLKFMVYLQKENIIDESGMPKERFSAEFPKEGPSILRIQQVVRGDSAAYFCASSQTGQSSGNTIYFGEGSWLTVV.

V gene TRBV27 combines with J gene TRBJ2-7, with a tentative D call TRBD1 (6 bases). There are 11 residues in the CDR3. Germline V gives CDR1 MNHEY, CDR2 SMNVEV (reference sequence). Deletions cut 7 bases from V and 4 bases from J, with 8 bases between. This CDR3 reads CASTDRYEQYF. The CDR3 DNA is TGTGCCAGCACCGACAGGTACGAGCAGTACTTC.

J is TRBJ1-2 and V is TRBV7-9; 7 bases are shared with TRBD1. Looked up from germline, CDR1 is SEHNR and CDR2 is FQNEAQ (reference sequence). With V trimmed by 1 base and J by 8 bases, 10 bases remained unmatched. The CDR3 length is 15 residues. The CDR3 is CASSLVSAGGRGYTF. The CDR3 nucleotides read TGTGCCAGCAGCTTAGTATCAGCAGGGGGTAGGGGCTACACCTTC.

This clone was picked up a small number of times. This chain joins TRBV6-5 and TRBJ2-1, with 7 bases identical to TRBD2. This CDR3 comprises 13 residues. V lost 6 bases to trimming and J lost 8 bases; unmatched junction nucleotides: 7. Germline CDR1 is MNHEY and CDR2 is SVGAGI. The DNA for the CDR3 is TGTGCCAGCAGCCCCCAGCGGGGACATGAGCAGTTCTTC. Protein product: CASSPQRGHEQFF.

This rearrangement joins TRBV5-6 to TRBJ2-7; D is ambiguous. V lost 1 base, J lost 5 bases, and 13 bases lay in between. The CDR3 covers 14 residues. CDR1 and CDR2 from the germline V gene are SGHDT and YYEEEE. CDR3: CASSLRWQPNEQYF. The CDR3 DNA sequence: TGTGCCAGCAGCTTGCGGTGGCAGCCTAACGAGCAGTACTTC.

The V and J genes are TRBV12-5 and TRBJ2-3, with unresolved D. Germline V CDR1 and CDR2: LGHNT, FRNRAP. The CDR3 contains 12 residues. The V and J ends lost 6 bases and 6 bases respectively, with 10 bases between them. CDR3 nucleotide sequence: TGTGCTAGTGGGGGGATATCTGATACGCAGTATTTT. This translates into CASGGISDTQYF.

The V and J genes are TRBV6-5 and TRBJ1-3; D remains ambiguous. The CDR3 is 15 amino acids. In germline, CDR1 is MNHEY, CDR2 SVGAGI. V lost 0 bases and J 4 bases, leaving 10 bases between the germline ends. As DNA, the CDR3 is TGTGCCAGCAGTTACTCCGGCCGAAAGGGAAACACCATATATTTT. Residues: CASSYSGRKGNTIYF.

The J gene is TRBJ2-2, the V gene TRBV11-1; the D gene is possibly TRBD1 (6 bases). Trimming took 4 bases from V and 5 from J, leaving 17 bases between them. The CDR3 has 16 amino acids. Germline V lookup: CDR1 SGHAT, CDR2 FQDESV (reference sequence). In nucleotides, the CDR3 is TGTGCCAGCAGCTCCCTTAGGGGGAGAGGGACCGGGGAGCTGTTTTTT. Its protein is CASSSLRGRGTGELFF.

The rearrangement joins TRBV29-1 to TRBJ2-7, with 8 bases identical to TRBD1. CDR1 and CDR2 from the germline V gene are SQVTM and ANQGSEA. The CDR3 is 12 amino acids. Germline trimming cut 2 bases from V and 5 bases from J; bases unmatched to any gene: 2. The CDR3 coding sequence is TGCAGCGTTGAACAGGGGGCCAACGAGCAGTACTTC. It yields the protein CSVEQGANEQYF.

This chain joins TRBV6-1 and TRBJ2-1; D is possibly TRBD1 or TRBD2 (5 bases each). The CDR3 covers 11 residues. In germline, CDR1 is MNHNS, CDR2 SASEGT. V was clipped by 11 bases and J by 2 bases, with 7 bases between them. This CDR3 reads CAGGTYNEQFF. CDR3 nucleotides: TGTGCCGGGGGTACCTACAATGAGCAGTTCTTC.

V is TRBV28 and J is TRBJ1-4; tentatively, D is TRBD1 (5 bases). V shed 0 bases and J shed 6 bases, with 8 bases lying between them. CDR1 is MDHEN and CDR2 is SYDVKM in the germline V gene. The CDR3 extends over 14 amino acids. The CDR3 region has the DNA TGTGCCAGCAGTTTATGGGGGGAGGATGAAAAACTGTTTTTT. This encodes CASSLWGEDEKLFF.

The table lists this clone with a count of one. J is TRBJ2-7 and V is TRBV19, with D tentatively TRBD2 (6 bases). The V end lost 3 bases, the J end lost 9 bases, and 18 bases lay between the germline ends. The CDR3 consists of 14 residues. CDR1 LNHDA and CDR2 SQIVND come from the germline V gene (reference sequence). For the CDR3, the DNA is TGTGCCAGTAGTATGCGGCGGAGGAGGGTAGGGCAGTACTTC. This gives the protein CASSMRRRRVGQYF.

The V call is TRBV11-2, the J call TRBJ2-7; 13 nucleotides match TRBD2. The CDR3 sequence is 17 residues long. The germline gives CDR1 SGHAT, CDR2 FQNNGV. After removal of 5 bases from V and 4 bases from J, the junction contained 11 bases not matched to a gene. In DNA form, the CDR3 reads TGTGCCAGCAGCCTACTCCTAGGGACTAGCGGGGAATACGAGCAGTACTTC. Translating gives CASSLLLGTSGEYEQYF.

This clone was observed a handful of times. CDR3 sequence (DNA): TGTGCCAGTAGTTTCAGTAGACAGGGGGGCAATCAGCCCCAGCATTTT. Amino acids: CASSFSRQGGNQPQHF. The chain joins TRBV19 to TRBJ1-5; 9 bases agree with TRBD1. Germline V gives CDR1 LNHDA, CDR2 SQIVND (reference sequence). The CDR3 runs to 16 residues. Trimming removed 5 bases from V and 2 bases from J; junction bases left unmatched: 7.

V usage is TRBV5-6 and J usage is TRBJ2-1; perhaps TRBD1 as D (6 bases). CDR1 and CDR2 from the germline V gene are SGHDT and YYEEEE. The CDR3 sequence is 12 residues long. Trimming left V 1 base short and J 12 bases short, with 11 bases between. The CDR3 protein is CASSLSGRGQFF. CDR3 nucleotides: TGTGCCAGCAGCTTGTCGGGCAGGGGGCAGTTCTTC.

The chain recombines TRBV2 with TRBJ2-4, with 9 bases lining up with TRBD1. The germline V gene has CDR1 SNHLY and CDR2 FYNNEI. There are 14 residues in the CDR3. The CDR3 here is CAYRGLRAKNIQYF. CDR3 nucleotides: TGTGCTTACAGGGGGCTAAGAGCCAAAAACATTCAGTACTTC.

The V call is TRBV9, the J call TRBJ2-7; TRBD2 might be the D (5 bases). The CDR3 totals 14 residues. The germline V and J ends were trimmed by 3 bases and 1 base, with 11 bases remaining between them. The germline V gene encodes CDR1 SGDLS and CDR2 YYNGEE. As DNA, the CDR3 is TGTGCCAGCAGCGCGGACGGGGATTCCTACGAGCAGTACTTC. Amino acids: CASSADGDSYEQYF.

The J gene is TRBJ1-6, the V gene TRBV28; D is unclear. V was clipped by 5 bases and J by 7 bases, with 12 bases between them. CDR1 is MDHEN, CDR2 SYDVKM, per germline. This CDR3 region has 14 residues. The CDR3 nucleotides are TGTGCCAGCAGTACCGGGCCCGACAATTCACCCCTCCACTTT. This codes for CASSTGPDNSPLHF.

The chain has TRBV28 and TRBJ1-5; weak D call: TRBD1 (5 bases). Deletions cut 8 bases from V and 6 bases from J, with 17 bases between. Germline V gives CDR1 MDHEN, CDR2 SYDVKM. The CDR3 is 14 amino acids. DNA for the CDR3: TGTGCCAGCGTACTAGGGCAGGGCATTCAGCCCCAGCATTTT. Translating gives CASVLGQGIQPQHF.